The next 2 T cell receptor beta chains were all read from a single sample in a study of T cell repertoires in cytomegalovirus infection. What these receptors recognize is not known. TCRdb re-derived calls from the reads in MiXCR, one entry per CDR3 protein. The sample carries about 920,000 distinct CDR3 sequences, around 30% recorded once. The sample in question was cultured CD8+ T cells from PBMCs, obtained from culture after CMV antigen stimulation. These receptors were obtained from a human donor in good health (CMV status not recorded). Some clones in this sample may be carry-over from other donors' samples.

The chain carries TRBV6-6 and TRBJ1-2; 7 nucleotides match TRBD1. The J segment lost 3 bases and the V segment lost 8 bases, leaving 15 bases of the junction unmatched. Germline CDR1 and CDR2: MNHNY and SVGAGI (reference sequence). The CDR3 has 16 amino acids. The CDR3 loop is CASQTRQGALDYGYTF. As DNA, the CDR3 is TGTGCCAGCCAAACCCGACAGGGCGCTTTGGACTATGGCTACACCTTC.

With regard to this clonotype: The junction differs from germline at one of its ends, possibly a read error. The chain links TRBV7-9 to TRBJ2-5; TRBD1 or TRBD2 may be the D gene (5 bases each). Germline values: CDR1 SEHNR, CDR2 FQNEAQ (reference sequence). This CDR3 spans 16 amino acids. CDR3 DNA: TGTGCCAGCAAGGGACCCAAGGAGTCCCACCAGGAGACCCAGTACTTC. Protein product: CASKGPKESHQETQYF.